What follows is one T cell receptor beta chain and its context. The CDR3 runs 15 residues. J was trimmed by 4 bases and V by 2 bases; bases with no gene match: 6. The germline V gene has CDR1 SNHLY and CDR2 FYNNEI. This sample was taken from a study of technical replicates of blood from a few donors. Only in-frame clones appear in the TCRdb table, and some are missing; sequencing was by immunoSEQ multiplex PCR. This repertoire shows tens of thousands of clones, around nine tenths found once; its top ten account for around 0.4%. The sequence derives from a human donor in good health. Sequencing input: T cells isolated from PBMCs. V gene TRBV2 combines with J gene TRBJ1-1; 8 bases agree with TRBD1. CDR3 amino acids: CASSERQGRFTEAFF. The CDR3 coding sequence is TGTGCCAGCAGTGAAAGACAGGGGCGTTTCACTGAAGCTTTCTTT.